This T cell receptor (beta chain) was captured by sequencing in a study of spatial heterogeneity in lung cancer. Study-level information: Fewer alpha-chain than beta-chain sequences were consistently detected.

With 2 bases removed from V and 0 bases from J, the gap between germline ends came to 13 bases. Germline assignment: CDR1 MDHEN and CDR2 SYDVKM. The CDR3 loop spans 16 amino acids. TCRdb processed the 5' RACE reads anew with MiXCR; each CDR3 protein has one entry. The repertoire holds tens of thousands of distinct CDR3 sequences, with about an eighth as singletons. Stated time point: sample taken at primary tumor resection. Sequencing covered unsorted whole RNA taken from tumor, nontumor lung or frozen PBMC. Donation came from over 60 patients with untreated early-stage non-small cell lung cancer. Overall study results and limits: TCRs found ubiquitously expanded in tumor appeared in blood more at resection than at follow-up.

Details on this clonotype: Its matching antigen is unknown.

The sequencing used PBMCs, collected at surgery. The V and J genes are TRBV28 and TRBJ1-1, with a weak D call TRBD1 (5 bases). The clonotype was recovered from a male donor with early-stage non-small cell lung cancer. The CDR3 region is CASSLEGLRMNTEAFF. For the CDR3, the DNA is TGTGCCAGCAGTTTAGAGGGGCTGAGGATGAACACTGAAGCTTTCTTT.